This T cell receptor beta chain derives from a study of cytomegalovirus exposure and HLA in healthy donors. About the study: Inside one of the first data releases sat about 91 million unique TCRs taken from HLA-typed donors.

Researchers ran the PCR with 60 Vbeta and 13 Jbeta primers. Sequenced by immunoSEQ multiplex PCR; TCRdb stores in-frame clones only, minus some. The sample holds about 180,000 clones; 82% are singletons and the top ten take about 1.5%. Trimming removed 1 base at V and 0 bases at J, with 10 bases between. The germline V gene has CDR1 SGHRS and CDR2 YFSETQ. There are 15 residues in the CDR3. The TCR sequence derives from a man aged 35 to 55 in good health and CMV-seronegative. This chain links TRBV5-1 with TRBJ1-2; D not certain. Sequencing input: PBMCs. CDR3 nucleotide sequence: TGCGCCAGCAGCTTGTCAGGAACAGCTAACTATGGCTACACCTTC. It translates to CASSLSGTANYGYTF.